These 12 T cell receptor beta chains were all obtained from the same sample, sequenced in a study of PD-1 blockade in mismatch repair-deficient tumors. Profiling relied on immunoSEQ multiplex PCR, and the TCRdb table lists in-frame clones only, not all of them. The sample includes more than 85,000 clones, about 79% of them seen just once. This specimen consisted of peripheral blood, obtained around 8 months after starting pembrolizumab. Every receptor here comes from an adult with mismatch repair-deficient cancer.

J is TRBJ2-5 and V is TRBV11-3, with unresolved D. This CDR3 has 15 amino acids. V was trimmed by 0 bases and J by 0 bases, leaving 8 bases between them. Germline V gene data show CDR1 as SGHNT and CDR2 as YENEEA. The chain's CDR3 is CASSLEGQNQETQYF. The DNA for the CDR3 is TGTGCCAGCAGCTTAGAAGGGCAGAACCAAGAGACCCAGTACTTC.

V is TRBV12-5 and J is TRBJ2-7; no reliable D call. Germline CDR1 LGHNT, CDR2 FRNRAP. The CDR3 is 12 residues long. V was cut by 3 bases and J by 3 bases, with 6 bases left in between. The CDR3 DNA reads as TGTGCTAGTGGTTTCTGGGGCTACGAGCAGTACTTC. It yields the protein CASGFWGYEQYF. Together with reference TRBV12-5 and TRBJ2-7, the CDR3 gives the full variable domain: DARVTQTPRHKVTEMGQEVTMRCQPILGHNTVFWYRQTMMQGLELLAYFRNRAPLDDSGMPKDRFSAEMPDATLATLKIQPSEPRDSAVYFCASGFWGYEQYFGPGTRLTVT.

The CDR3 protein is CASRQGGTYEQYF. In DNA, the CDR3 is TGTGCCAGCAGACAGGGGGGGACCTACGAGCAGTACTTC. The rearrangement uses TRBV7-2 and TRBJ2-7, with D tentatively TRBD1 (8 bases). The germline V and J ends were trimmed by 6 bases and 2 bases, with 11 bases remaining between them. The CDR3 has 13 amino acids. Germline values: CDR1 SGHTA, CDR2 FQGNSA.

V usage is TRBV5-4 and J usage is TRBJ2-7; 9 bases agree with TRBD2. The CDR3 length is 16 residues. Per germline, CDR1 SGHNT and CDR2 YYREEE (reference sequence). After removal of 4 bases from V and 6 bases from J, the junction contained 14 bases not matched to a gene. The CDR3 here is CASSPSGASGNLEQYF. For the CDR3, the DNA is TGTGCCAGCAGCCCGTCCGGGGCTAGCGGGAACCTCGAGCAGTACTTC.

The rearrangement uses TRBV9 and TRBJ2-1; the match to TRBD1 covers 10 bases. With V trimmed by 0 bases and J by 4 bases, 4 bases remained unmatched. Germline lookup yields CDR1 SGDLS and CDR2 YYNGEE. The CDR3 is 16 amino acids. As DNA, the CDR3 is TGTGCCAGCAGCGTAGGTGGGACAGGGGTTTACAATGAGCAGTTCTTC. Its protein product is CASSVGGTGVYNEQFF.

The CDR3: CASSSGRAVYNEQFF. Here the CDR3 DNA reads TGTGCCAGCAGTAGCGGGAGGGCCGTCTACAATGAGCAGTTCTTC. J is TRBJ2-1 and V is TRBV2; 10 bases agree with TRBD2. The CDR3 contains 15 residues. The germline V gene encodes CDR1 SNHLY and CDR2 FYNNEI. The trim removed 5 bases at V and 3 bases at J, leaving 4 bases unmatched.

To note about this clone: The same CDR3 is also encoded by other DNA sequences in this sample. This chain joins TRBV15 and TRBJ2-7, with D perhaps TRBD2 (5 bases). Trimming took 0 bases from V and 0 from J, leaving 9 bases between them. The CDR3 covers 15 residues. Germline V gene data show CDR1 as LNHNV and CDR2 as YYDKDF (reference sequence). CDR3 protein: CATSRDRGSSYEQYF. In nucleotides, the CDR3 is TGTGCCACCAGCAGAGATCGGGGAAGCTCCTACGAGCAGTACTTC.

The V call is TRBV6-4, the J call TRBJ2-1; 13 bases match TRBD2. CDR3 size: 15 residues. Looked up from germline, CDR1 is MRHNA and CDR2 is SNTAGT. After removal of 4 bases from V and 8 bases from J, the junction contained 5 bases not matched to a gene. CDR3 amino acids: CASSASGTSGDEQFF. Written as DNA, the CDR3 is TGTGCCAGCAGTGCCTCCGGGACTAGCGGGGATGAGCAGTTCTTC.

CDR3 protein: CASSLTTLNEKLFF. The CDR3 region has the DNA TGTGCCAGCAGCCTCACCACCCTGAATGAAAAACTGTTTTTT. J is TRBJ1-4 and V is TRBV14; no clear D. CDR3 length: 14 amino acids. Germline lookup yields CDR1 SGHDN and CDR2 FVKESK. The V gene lost 4 bases and the J gene lost 5 bases, with 11 bases spanning the gap.

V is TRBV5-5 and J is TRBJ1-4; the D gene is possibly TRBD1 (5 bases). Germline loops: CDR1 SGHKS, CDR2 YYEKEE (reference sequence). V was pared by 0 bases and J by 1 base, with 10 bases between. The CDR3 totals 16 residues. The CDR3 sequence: CASSLDGGGTNEKLFF. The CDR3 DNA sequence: TGTGCCAGCAGCTTGGACGGCGGGGGAACTAATGAAAAACTGTTTTTT.

The CDR3 region has the DNA TGTGCCAGCAGTGTGACAGGGGACGCCCCTGGGGCTTTCTTT. This codes for CASSVTGDAPGAFF. The chain couples TRBV2 to TRBJ1-1, with 8 bases matching TRBD1. The CDR3 has 14 amino acids. V was pared by 4 bases and J by 11 bases, with 12 bases of the junction left unmatched. Germline CDR1 SNHLY, CDR2 FYNNEI.

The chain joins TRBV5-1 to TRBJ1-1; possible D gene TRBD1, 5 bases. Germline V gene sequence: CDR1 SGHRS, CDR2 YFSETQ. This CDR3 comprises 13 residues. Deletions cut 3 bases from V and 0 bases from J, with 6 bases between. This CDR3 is CASSSTVNTEAFF. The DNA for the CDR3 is TGCGCCAGCAGCTCGACAGTGAACACTGAAGCTTTCTTT.